A single sample is the source of the 8 T cell receptor beta chains below, sequenced in a study of blood T cell repertoires in COVID-19. The table came from immunoSEQ multiplex PCR; TCRdb's copy has only in-frame clones and leaves some out. The table includes fewer than 350,000 clones, around 90% detected once. Sequenced input: peripheral blood. These receptors were taken from a man younger than 35 with active or convalescent COVID-19.

Concerning this clone: Additional DNA sequences in this sample encode the identical CDR3. This sequence joins TRBV18 and TRBJ1-2, with 8 bases lining up with TRBD1. V gave up 3 bases and J gave up 3 bases; unmatched junction bases: 3. Germline lookup yields CDR1 KGHSH and CDR2 LQKENI. CDR3 length equals 14 residues. CDR3 sequence (DNA): TGTGCCAGCTCACCTGGACAGGGAGACTATGGCTACACCTTC. Protein sequence: CASSPGQGDYGYTF.

This chain joins TRBV5-8 and TRBJ2-5; D not certain. V dropped 1 base and J dropped 2 bases, with 9 bases sitting between them. CDR3 length: 14 amino acids. Looked up from germline, CDR1 is SGHTS and CDR2 is YDEGEE. In DNA, the CDR3 is TGTGCCAGCAGCTTGAGTGCAGATCAAGAGACCCAGTACTTC. Protein sequence: CASSLSADQETQYF.

J is TRBJ1-1 and V is TRBV2; D might be TRBD1 (5 bases). The CDR3 runs 13 residues. Germline loops: CDR1 SNHLY, CDR2 FYNNEI. The V and J ends lost 6 bases and 3 bases respectively, with 11 bases between them. The CDR3 coding sequence is TGTGCCAGCAGCCTCGGCAGGGACACTGAAGCTTTCTTT. It encodes CASSLGRDTEAFF.

The chain joins TRBV12-3 or TRBV12-4 to TRBJ1-5; 9 positions match TRBD1. CDR3 length equals 13 residues. After removal of 6 bases from V and 4 bases from J, the junction contained 1 base not matched to a gene. The CDR3 sequence: CASRGQGNQPQHF. As DNA, the CDR3 is TGTGCCAGCAGGGGACAGGGTAATCAGCCCCAGCATTTT.

This rearrangement joins TRBV7-2 to TRBJ2-6; TRBD1 is a possible D gene (6 bases). The CDR3 sequence is 15 residues long. The V end lost 5 bases, the J end lost 4 bases, and 12 bases lay between the germline ends. Germline loops: CDR1 SGHTA, CDR2 FQGNSA. This CDR3 is CASSASGAGANVLTF. CDR3 DNA: TGTGCCAGCAGCGCTTCAGGGGCAGGGGCCAACGTCCTGACTTTC.

The V call is TRBV3-1 (or the pseudogene TRBV3-2), the J call TRBJ2-7; D is perhaps TRBD1 (7 bases). CDR1 is LGHDT, CDR2 YNNKEL, per germline (reference sequence). CDR3 size: 14 residues. The germline V and J ends were trimmed by 0 bases and 6 bases, with 12 bases remaining between them. In nucleotides, the CDR3 is TGTGCCAGCAGCCAAGACCAGGGGGGCGCCGAGCAGTACTTC. Translating it yields CASSQDQGGAEQYF.

This CDR3 is CASSAGDLQETQYF. The CDR3 nucleotides read TGTGCCAGCAGTGCGGGGGACCTCCAAGAGACCCAGTACTTC. The J gene is TRBJ2-5, the V gene TRBV2, with TRBD2 as a possible D gene (6 bases). This CDR3 spans 14 amino acids. The germline gives CDR1 SNHLY, CDR2 FYNNEI. V shed 4 bases and J shed 1 base, with 10 bases lying between them.

The chain recombines TRBV19 with TRBJ1-5, with 8 bases lining up with TRBD1. V dropped 5 bases and J dropped 11; count of bases not matched to a gene: 11. CDR3 length equals 14 residues. The germline V gene has CDR1 LNHDA and CDR2 SQIVND (reference sequence). The CDR3 region is CASSARQGLGTQHF. The CDR3 DNA is TGTGCCAGTAGTGCCCGACAGGGGCTGGGGACCCAGCATTTT.